This TCR beta chain was captured in a study of neurological immune-mediated disorders. It was from 2 million PBMCs stored at -80 C that the unsorted libraries were obtained. Study-level results: Among 34 multiple sclerosis patients, 18 had repertoires that phylogenetic grouping placed in one related-CDR3 cluster, a possible signature. Among expanded clones, no CDR3 amino acid sequences were shared across subjects, a pattern suggesting private repertoires in all groups.

This clonotype was picked up many times. What it binds is unknown. Germline CDR1 reads SGHRS; CDR2 reads YFSETQ. The CDR3 consists of 15 residues. Trimming pared 1 base from V and 0 bases from J, leaving 9 bases between. TCRdb re-called the 5' RACE reads with MiXCR, one entry per CDR3 protein. The data show 65,000 to 75,000 distinct CDR3 sequences, with about 5% seen just once and roughly 2% held by the top ten. What was sequenced was PBMCs. This clonotype originated in a woman aged 70-85 years with multiple sclerosis. The chain couples TRBV5-1 to TRBJ2-3, with no clear D. The CDR3 bases are TGCGCCAGCAGCTTGTTTGACCCTAGCACAGATACGCAGTATTTT. Translating gives CASSLFDPSTDTQYF.